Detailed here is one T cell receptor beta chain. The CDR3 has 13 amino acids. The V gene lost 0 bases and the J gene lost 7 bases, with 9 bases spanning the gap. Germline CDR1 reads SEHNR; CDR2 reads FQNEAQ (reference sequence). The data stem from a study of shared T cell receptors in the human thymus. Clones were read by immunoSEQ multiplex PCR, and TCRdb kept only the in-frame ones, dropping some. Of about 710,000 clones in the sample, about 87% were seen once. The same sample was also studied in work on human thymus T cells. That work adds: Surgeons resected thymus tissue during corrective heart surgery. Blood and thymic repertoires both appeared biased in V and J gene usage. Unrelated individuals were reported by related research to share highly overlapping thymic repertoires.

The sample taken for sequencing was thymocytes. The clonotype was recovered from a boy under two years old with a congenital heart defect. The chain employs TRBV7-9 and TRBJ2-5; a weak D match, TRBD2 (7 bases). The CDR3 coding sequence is TGTGCCAGCAGCTTAGCAGGGGGGGGGACCCAGTACTTC. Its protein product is CASSLAGGGTQYF.